This section outlines one TCR beta chain sequence together with its context. The CDR3 extends over 14 amino acids. Looked up from germline, CDR1 is MDHEN and CDR2 is SYDVKM. The V end lost 1 base, the J end lost 4 bases, and 10 bases lay between the germline ends. These data belong to a study of early T cells in non-severe SARS-CoV-2 infection. TCRdb re-derived calls from the 5' RACE reads in MiXCR, one entry per CDR3 protein. There are about 48,000 distinct CDR3 sequences in the sample; approximately 8.1% occur only once, and roughly 6% lies in the top ten. The receptor comes from an adult who was a healthcare worker with PCR-confirmed SARS-CoV-2 infection or an uninfected control (not recorded which). Sequencing was done on a sample of whole blood. The chain combines TRBV28 with TRBJ1-2; maybe TRBD1 (6 bases). CDR3 in amino acids: CASSLSTGFYGYTF. The CDR3, as DNA: TGTGCCAGCAGTTTATCAACAGGGTTCTATGGCTACACCTTC.